Here is one T cell receptor delta chain with its context. What it recognizes is unknown. The sample comes from a study of Vδ1+ human thymocytes. Extracted RNA was reverse transcribed into cDNA. CDR3 amplicons came from multiplex PCR with pooled V-gene forward and constant-region reverse primers. TCRdb reprocessed the multiplex PCR reads using CATT. The repertoire holds 20,000 to 25,000 delta-chain clones, with about 29% as singletons. Alphabeta T cells were depleted, then CD3+ Vdelta1+ Vdelta2- thymocytes were FACS-sorted. With 3 bases removed from V and 7 bases from J, the gap between germline ends came to 24 bases. CDR3 length: 17 amino acids. In germline, CDR1 is TSWWSYY, CDR2 QGS. Study-wide points: Donors shared many TRG clonotypes but few TRD clonotypes. Thymic TRG and TRD repertoires appeared highly polyclonal. Around 20% of thymic delta-chain sequences were Vdelta2, with few Vdelta3, unlike blood Vdelta1+ controls.

Input material: Vdelta1+ gamma-delta thymocytes from the thymus. The subset here: FACS-sorted CD3+ TCRalphabeta- TCRVdelta1+ TCRVdelta2- thymocytes. The gene calls are TRDV1 and TRDJ1, with D perhaps TRDD3 (5 bases). The TCR sequence derives from a boy younger than two who had congenital heart surgery. CDR3 residues: CALGEPNVLFGGVKLIF. The CDR3 nucleotides are TGTGCTCTTGGGGAGCCTAACGTACTGTTCGGGGGTGTTAAACTCATCTTT.